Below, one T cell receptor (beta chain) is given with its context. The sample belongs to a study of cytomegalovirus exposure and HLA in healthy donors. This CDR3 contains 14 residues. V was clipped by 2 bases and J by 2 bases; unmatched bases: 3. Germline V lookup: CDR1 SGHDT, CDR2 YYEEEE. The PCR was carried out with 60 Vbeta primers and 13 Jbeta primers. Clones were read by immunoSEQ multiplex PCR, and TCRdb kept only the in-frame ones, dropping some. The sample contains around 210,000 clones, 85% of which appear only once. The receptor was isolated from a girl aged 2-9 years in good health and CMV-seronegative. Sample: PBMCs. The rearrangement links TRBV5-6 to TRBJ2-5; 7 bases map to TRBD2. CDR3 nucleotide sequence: TGTGCCAGCAGCTTCACGGGAGGACAAGAGACCCAGTACTTC. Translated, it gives CASSFTGGQETQYF.